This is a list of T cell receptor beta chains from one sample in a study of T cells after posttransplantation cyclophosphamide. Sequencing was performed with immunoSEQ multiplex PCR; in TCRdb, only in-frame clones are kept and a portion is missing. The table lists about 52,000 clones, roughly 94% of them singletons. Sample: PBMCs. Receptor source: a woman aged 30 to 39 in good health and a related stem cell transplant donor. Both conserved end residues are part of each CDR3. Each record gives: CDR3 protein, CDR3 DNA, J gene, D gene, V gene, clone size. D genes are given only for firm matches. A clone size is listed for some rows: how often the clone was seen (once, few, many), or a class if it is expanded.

CDR3 protein: CASSSRTGEETQYF
CDR3 DNA: TGTGCCAGCAGCTCTCGGACAGGGGAAGAGACCCAGTACTTC
J gene: TRBJ2-5
D gene: TRBD1
V gene: TRBV9
clone size: NA

CDR3 protein: CASSPEARDQPQHF
CDR3 DNA: TGTGCCAGCTCACCGGAGGCGCGCGATCAGCCCCAGCATTTT
J gene: TRBJ1-5
D gene: NA
V gene: TRBV18
clone size: NA

CDR3 protein: CASRPVQANYGYTF
CDR3 DNA: TGTGCCAGCAGACCGGTGCAAGCTAACTATGGCTACACCTTC
J gene: TRBJ1-2
D gene: NA
V gene: TRBV11-2
clone size: once

CDR3 protein: CTSSQAPGPDYGYTF
CDR3 DNA: TGCACCAGCAGCCAAGCACCAGGTCCTGACTATGGCTACACCTTC
J gene: TRBJ1-2
D gene: NA
V gene: TRBV1
clone size: NA

CDR3 protein: CASREGTGPQGNEQFF
CDR3 DNA: TGCGCCAGCAGGGAGGGGACAGGGCCCCAGGGGAATGAGCAGTTCTTC
J gene: TRBJ2-1
D gene: TRBD1
V gene: TRBV5-1
clone size: NA

CDR3 protein: CAWSVGFYSTNEKLFF
CDR3 DNA: TGTGCCTGGAGTGTCGGGTTCTACTCAACTAATGAAAAACTGTTTTTT
J gene: TRBJ1-4
D gene: NA
V gene: TRBV30
clone size: NA

CDR3 protein: CASSFQGAGGETQYF
CDR3 DNA: TGTGCCAGCAGTTTCCAGGGGGCAGGCGGGGAGACCCAGTACTTC
J gene: TRBJ2-5
D gene: TRBD1
V gene: TRBV27
clone size: NA

CDR3 protein: CASKPSTGGRTEAFF
CDR3 DNA: TGTGCCAGCAAGCCCTCGACAGGGGGCCGCACTGAAGCTTTCTTT
J gene: TRBJ1-1
D gene: TRBD1
V gene: TRBV5-5
clone size: NA

CDR3 protein: CASSLGLEQFF
CDR3 DNA: TGTGCCAGCAGTTTGGGGCTTGAGCAGTTCTTC
J gene: TRBJ2-1
D gene: NA
V gene: TRBV28
clone size: NA

CDR3 protein: CASRLTQNTEAFF
CDR3 DNA: TGTGCCAGCAGGCTGACTCAGAACACTGAAGCTTTCTTT
J gene: TRBJ1-1
D gene: NA
V gene: TRBV2
clone size: NA

CDR3 protein: CASSPKSLPKQGAHTGELFF
CDR3 DNA: TGTGCCAGCTCACCTAAGTCGCTCCCAAAACAGGGGGCCCACACCGGGGAGCTGTTTTTT
J gene: TRBJ2-2
D gene: TRBD1
V gene: TRBV18
clone size: NA

CDR3 protein: CSVAGVLANYGYTF
CDR3 DNA: TGCAGCGTTGCGGGAGTTCTGGCTAACTATGGCTACACCTTC
J gene: TRBJ1-2
D gene: NA
V gene: TRBV29-1
clone size: NA

CDR3 protein: CAWNRDLQETQYF
CDR3 DNA: TGTGCCTGGAACAGGGACCTTCAAGAGACCCAGTACTTC
J gene: TRBJ2-5
D gene: NA
V gene: TRBV30
clone size: once

CDR3 protein: CASSRGQTGEKLFF
CDR3 DNA: TGTGCCAGCAGCCGCGGACAGACGGGGGAAAAACTGTTTTTT
J gene: TRBJ1-4
D gene: NA
V gene: TRBV7-9
clone size: NA

CDR3 protein: CASSRDRGDGYTF
CDR3 DNA: TGTGCCAGCAGCCGGGACAGGGGGGATGGCTACACCTTC
J gene: TRBJ1-2
D gene: TRBD1
V gene: TRBV7-9
clone size: NA

CDR3 protein: CASSLTGTGSGLGEAFF
CDR3 DNA: TGTGCCAGCAGCCTAACCGGGACAGGGTCGGGCTTAGGTGAAGCTTTCTTT
J gene: TRBJ1-1
D gene: TRBD1
V gene: TRBV11-2
clone size: NA

CDR3 protein: CASSPGRMGQMNTEAFF
CDR3 DNA: TGCGCCAGCAGCCCGGGGAGGATGGGACAGATGAACACTGAAGCTTTCTTT
J gene: TRBJ1-1
D gene: TRBD1
V gene: TRBV4-3
clone size: NA

CDR3 protein: CASSPRTSWNEQFF
CDR3 DNA: TGTGCCAGCAGTCCTAGGACTAGCTGGAATGAGCAGTTCTTC
J gene: TRBJ2-1
D gene: TRBD2
V gene: TRBV27
clone size: NA

CDR3 protein: CASSHGVEDTQYF
CDR3 DNA: TGTGCCAGCAGTCACGGGGTCGAAGATACGCAGTATTTT
J gene: TRBJ2-3
D gene: NA
V gene: TRBV27
clone size: NA

CDR3 protein: CASSVSAGGSEQYF
CDR3 DNA: TGCGCCAGCAGTGTATCCGCAGGGGGCAGCGAGCAGTACTTC
J gene: TRBJ2-7
D gene: TRBD1
V gene: TRBV10-2
clone size: NA

CDR3 protein: CATIDRTRDTQYF
CDR3 DNA: TGTGCCACCATCGACAGGACGAGGGATACGCAGTATTTT
J gene: TRBJ2-3
D gene: NA
V gene: TRBV19
clone size: NA

CDR3 protein: CASRPDRDSYNEQFF
CDR3 DNA: TGTGCCAGTAGGCCTGACAGAGACTCCTACAATGAGCAGTTCTTC
J gene: TRBJ2-1
D gene: NA
V gene: TRBV19
clone size: NA

CDR3 protein: CASSLGLRSTDTQYF
CDR3 DNA: TGTGCCAGCAGCTTAGGACTGCGAAGCACAGATACGCAGTATTTT
J gene: TRBJ2-3
D gene: NA
V gene: TRBV7-8
clone size: NA

CDR3 protein: CASSFQGQETQYF
CDR3 DNA: TGTGCCAGCAGCTTCCAGGGACAAGAGACCCAGTACTTC
J gene: TRBJ2-5
D gene: NA
V gene: TRBV11-2
clone size: NA

CDR3 protein: CASSLQGLGAEQYF
CDR3 DNA: TGTGCCAGCAGCCTACAGGGGCTCGGCGCCGAGCAGTACTTC
J gene: TRBJ2-7
D gene: TRBD1
V gene: TRBV5-4
clone size: NA

CDR3 protein: CASSGDSFYGYTF
CDR3 DNA: TGTGCCAGCAGCGGGGACAGCTTCTATGGCTACACCTTC
J gene: TRBJ1-2
D gene: TRBD1
V gene: TRBV2
clone size: few

CDR3 protein: CASSPTEGNTIYF
CDR3 DNA: TGTGCCAGCTCACCGACAGAGGGAAACACCATATATTTT
J gene: TRBJ1-3
D gene: NA
V gene: TRBV18
clone size: NA

CDR3 protein: CASSLGRTGMAKNIQYF
CDR3 DNA: TGTGCCAGCAGTTTAGGGCGAACAGGGATGGCCAAAAACATTCAGTACTTC
J gene: TRBJ2-4
D gene: NA
V gene: TRBV28
clone size: NA

CDR3 protein: CAISVGTEGGYTF
CDR3 DNA: TGTGCCATCAGTGTTGGGACAGAGGGTGGCTACACCTTC
J gene: TRBJ1-2
D gene: TRBD1
V gene: TRBV10-3
clone size: NA